The 4 T cell receptor beta chains below all came from one sample that was sequenced in a study of control samples from healthy donors and cancer patients. Sequenced by immunoSEQ multiplex PCR; TCRdb stores in-frame clones only, minus some. In the table there are roughly 63,000 clones, about 92% of which are singletons. The specimen sequenced was PBMCs. Receptor source: a man aged 40-50 years with colorectal cancer.

The chain is built from TRBV12-3 or TRBV12-4 and TRBJ1-6; maybe TRBD1 (5 bases). V lost 3 bases and J 10 bases, leaving 10 bases between the germline ends. CDR3 length: 13 amino acids. The CDR3 reads CASSFQGGSPLHF. In nucleotides, the CDR3 is TGTGCCAGCAGTTTTCAGGGAGGGTCACCCCTCCACTTT.

The V call is TRBV6-1, the J call TRBJ1-1; unclear D gene. Deletions cut 2 bases from V and 3 bases from J, with 7 bases between. CDR3 length equals 13 residues. Germline CDR1 MNHNS, CDR2 SASEGT. CDR3 protein: CASSETLDTEAFF. Written as DNA, the CDR3 is TGTGCCAGCAGTGAAACACTGGACACTGAAGCTTTCTTT.

V is TRBV24-1 and J is TRBJ2-2; TRBD1 matches at 8 bases. Germline values: CDR1 KGHDR, CDR2 SFDVKD. CDR3 length equals 16 residues. The trim removed 3 bases at V and 4 bases at J, leaving 6 bases unmatched. Here the CDR3 reads CATSDHRTGPTGELFF. In nucleotides, the CDR3 is TGTGCCACCAGTGATCACCGGACAGGGCCCACCGGGGAGCTGTTTTTT.

This rearrangement joins TRBV25-1 to TRBJ2-3, with unresolved D. CDR3 size: 14 residues. V lost 1 base and J 2 bases, leaving 7 bases between the germline ends. CDR1 MGHDK and CDR2 SYGVNS come from the germline V gene. The CDR3 sequence: CASSESFYTDTQYF. CDR3 nucleotide sequence: TGTGCCAGCAGTGAATCCTTCTACACAGATACGCAGTATTTT. The full variable domain, in which reference TRBV25-1 and TRBJ2-3 provide the parts outside the CDR3, is EADIYQTPRYLVIGTGKKITLECSQTMGHDKMYWYQQDPGMELHLIHYSYGVNSTEKGDLSSESTVSRIRTEHFPLTLESARPSHTSQYLCASSESFYTDTQYFGPGTRLTVL.